Below, 23 T cell receptor beta chains from the same sample are listed, as sequenced in a study of cytomegalovirus exposure and HLA in healthy donors. In the PCR, 60 Vbeta and 13 Jbeta primers were used. Generated by immunoSEQ multiplex PCR, the TCRdb table keeps only in-frame clones and is missing some. Of approximately 160,000 clones in the sample, 68% are singletons; the top ten hold around 4.5%. Sequences were obtained from PBMCs. These receptors came from a woman aged 18 to 35 in good health and CMV-seropositive.

The chain recombines TRBV7-2 with TRBJ2-7; D perhaps matches TRBD2 (5 bases). Trimming shortened V by 4 bases and J by 5 bases, and 12 bases separated the two germline ends. Germline V gene sequence: CDR1 SGHTA, CDR2 FQGNSA. This CDR3 comprises 13 residues. CDR3 amino acids: CASSSIGGNEQYF. CDR3 sequence (DNA): TGTGCCAGCAGCTCAATCGGAGGAAACGAGCAGTACTTC.

CDR3 in amino acids: CASSLGLDQPQHF. DNA for the CDR3: TGTGCCAGCAGCTTAGGGCTGGATCAGCCCCAGCATTTT. The chain couples TRBV7-9 to TRBJ1-5; D gene unclear. The V end was cut by 1 base, the J end by 5 bases, with 6 bases between. The germline CDR1 and CDR2 sequences are SEHNR and FQNEAQ (reference sequence). The CDR3 length is 13 residues.

The V call is TRBV4-2, the J call TRBJ1-2; a weak D match, TRBD1 (5 bases). The ends were cut back, 1 base at V and 5 bases at J, with 8 bases in the middle. This CDR3 region has 13 residues. Per germline, CDR1 LGHNA and CDR2 YNFKEQ. Here the CDR3 reads CASSQGGVYGYTF. The CDR3 coding sequence is TGTGCCAGCAGCCAAGGGGGGGTTTATGGCTACACCTTC.

A single count supports this clone. The J gene is TRBJ2-1, the V gene TRBV25-1, with D maybe TRBD1 (6 bases). Germline V gene lookup returns CDR1 MGHDK and CDR2 SYGVNS. Between the trimmed V and J ends, which lost 6 bases and 0 bases, there was a span of 12 bases. The CDR3 runs 15 residues. The CDR3 DNA follows: TGTGCCAGCAGACAGGGCCGCGACTCCTACAATGAGCAGTTCTTC. Amino acid sequence: CASRQGRDSYNEQFF.

The chain combines TRBV7-2 with TRBJ1-5, with D perhaps TRBD1 (5 bases). Germline V gives CDR1 SGHTA, CDR2 FQGNSA. Trimming took off 5 bases at V and 5 bases at J, with 10 bases between the two ends. The CDR3 contains 13 residues. The CDR3 spells CASSGREDQPQHF. In DNA form, the CDR3 reads TGTGCCAGCAGCGGCAGGGAGGATCAGCCCCAGCATTTT.

The J gene is TRBJ2-5, the V gene TRBV25-1, with 7 bases aligning to TRBD2. Judging by the DNA end, TRBJ2-7 fits better; the J call may be wrong. CDR1 is MGHDK and CDR2 is SYGVNS in the germline V gene. The CDR3 has 13 residues. CDR3 nucleotide sequence: TGTGCCAGCAGTGTTGGCGGGAGCCGCGAGCAGTACTTC. Protein sequence: CASSVGGSREQYF.

V is TRBV29-1 and J is TRBJ2-5, with 9 nucleotides matching TRBD1. TRBJ2-7 explains the end of the DNA better; the J call may be wrong. The V gene's germline CDR1 is SQVTM and CDR2 ANQGSEA. The CDR3 runs 12 residues. The CDR3 DNA reads TGCAGCGTTGAAGGGACAGGGGCCGAGCAGTACTTC. This encodes CSVEGTGAEQYF.

This clone was counted only a few times. The chain combines TRBV9 with TRBJ1-3; D gene ambiguous. V was trimmed by 0 bases and J by 4 bases, leaving 14 bases between them. The germline CDR1 and CDR2 sequences are SGDLS and YYNGEE. This CDR3 comprises 16 residues. The CDR3, as DNA: TGTGCCAGCAGCGTAGCCCCCCGGGGAGGAGGAAACACCATATATTTT. It specifies CASSVAPRGGGNTIYF.

The rearrangement links TRBV2 to TRBJ2-1, with D possibly being TRBD1 (6 bases). CDR3 length equals 17 residues. Looked up from germline, CDR1 is SNHLY and CDR2 is FYNNEI. V gave up 6 bases and J gave up 0 bases, with 18 bases separating them. The CDR3 DNA follows: TGTGCCAGCAGGAAGACGAGGGACAAATTCTCCTACAATGAGCAGTTCTTC. Amino acid sequence: CASRKTRDKFSYNEQFF.

Only one count was recorded for this clone. The chain combines TRBV25-1 with TRBJ2-7, with D possibly being TRBD1 (6 bases). V lost 6 bases and J 2 bases, leaving 11 bases between the germline ends. CDR1 and CDR2 from the germline V gene are MGHDK and SYGVNS. The CDR3 is 13 amino acids. The CDR3 bases are TGTGCCAGCAGCCAGGGGAGCCCCTACGAGCAGTACTTC. Its protein is CASSQGSPYEQYF.

The chain carries TRBV5-6 and TRBJ2-7, with D unresolved. This CDR3 comprises 14 residues. Germline V CDR1 and CDR2: SGHDT, YYEEEE. The V gene lost 3 bases and the J gene lost 2 bases, with 12 bases spanning the gap. CDR3 in amino acids: CASSSSARPYEQYF. In DNA, the CDR3 is TGTGCCAGCAGCTCCTCGGCCAGGCCCTACGAGCAGTACTTC.

The CDR3 protein is CASSLGQAGVAFF. In DNA form, the CDR3 reads TGTGCCAGCTCTCTCGGACAGGCCGGAGTGGCTTTCTTT. The chain has TRBV6-1 and TRBJ1-1; 7 bases agree with TRBD1. V shed 8 bases and J 11 bases; nucleotides not matched to a gene: 14. CDR1 and CDR2 from the germline V gene are MNHNS and SASEGT. The CDR3 consists of 13 residues.

The chain links TRBV6-1 to TRBJ2-7, with D possibly being TRBD2 (5 bases). This CDR3 has 11 residues. Trimming took off 8 bases at V and 2 bases at J, with 7 bases between the two ends. Germline V gene sequence: CDR1 MNHNS, CDR2 SASEGT. The CDR3: CASRGTYEQYF. CDR3 in DNA: TGTGCCAGCCGGGGTACCTACGAGCAGTACTTC.

The chain uses TRBV13 and TRBJ2-7, with 12 nucleotides matching TRBD2. The CDR3 spans 16 residues. V lost 5 bases, J lost 0 bases, and 5 bases stayed unmatched. Looked up from germline, CDR1 is PRHDT and CDR2 is FYEKMQ (reference sequence). The CDR3 is CASSARTSGNSYEQYF. As DNA, the CDR3 is TGTGCCAGCAGCGCCCGGACTAGCGGGAACTCCTACGAGCAGTACTTC.

This clone was detected a few times. The chain is built from TRBV6-6 and TRBJ2-1, with D unclear. V dropped 0 bases and J dropped 9 bases, with 3 bases sitting between them. The CDR3 runs to 11 residues. Germline V gene data show CDR1 as MNHNY and CDR2 as SVGAGI (reference sequence). The CDR3 region is CASSYSAEQFF. The CDR3 nucleotides are TGTGCCAGCAGTTACTCGGCTGAGCAGTTCTTC.

V and J are TRBV5-1 and TRBJ1-2; 12 bases align to TRBD1. The junction had 6 bases not matched to a gene; V was cut back by 0 bases and J by 3 bases. The germline V gene has CDR1 SGHRS and CDR2 YFSETQ. The CDR3 length is 17 residues. The CDR3 DNA reads TGCGCCAGCAGCTTGGCTACCGGGACAGGGGGCGACTATGGCTACACCTTC. Its translation: CASSLATGTGGDYGYTF.

This chain joins TRBV11-2 and TRBJ1-2; no definite D call. Germline V lookup: CDR1 SGHAT, CDR2 FQNNGV. The CDR3 length is 13 residues. The V and J ends lost 1 base and 4 bases respectively, with 7 bases between them. CDR3 in amino acids: CASSLVGSYGYTF. The CDR3 bases are TGTGCCAGCAGCTTAGTAGGGAGCTATGGCTACACCTTC.

The rearrangement uses TRBV10-1 and TRBJ1-2; weak D call: TRBD1 (5 bases). Deletions cut 0 bases from V and 6 bases from J, with 14 bases between. Germline V lookup: CDR1 WNHNN, CDR2 SYGVQD (reference sequence). The CDR3 loop spans 15 amino acids. Here the CDR3 DNA reads TGCGCCAGCAGTGAGTCACCAGGGTGGAGAGATGGCTACACCTTC. This gives the protein CASSESPGWRDGYTF.

CDR3 in amino acids: CASSTTGVGNTIYF. CDR3 DNA: TGTGCCAGCAGTACCACAGGGGTCGGAAACACCATATATTTT. The rearrangement joins TRBV25-1 to TRBJ1-3; 7 bases match TRBD1. Trimming removed 5 bases from V and 4 bases from J; junction bases left unmatched: 5. The CDR3 length is 14 residues. Per the germline V gene, CDR1 is MGHDK and CDR2 is SYGVNS.

The chain carries TRBV5-1 and TRBJ2-3, with TRBD2 matching over 8 bases. The V gene end was trimmed by 0 bases and the J gene end by 4 bases; junction bases not matched to a gene: 4. The CDR3 is 15 residues long. CDR1 is SGHRS and CDR2 is YFSETQ in the germline V gene. CDR3 in amino acids: CASSLAAGAPDTQYF. The CDR3 DNA is TGCGCCAGCAGCTTGGCAGCGGGGGCCCCAGATACGCAGTATTTT.

The chain links TRBV19 to TRBJ2-7; 10 bases fit TRBD1. This CDR3 spans 15 amino acids. V lost 3 bases to trimming and J lost 6 bases; unmatched junction nucleotides: 8. CDR1 and CDR2 (germline): LNHDA, SQIVND (reference sequence). The CDR3 region is CASSIADRGTGEQYF. CDR3 in DNA: TGTGCCAGTAGTATCGCGGACAGGGGGACCGGCGAGCAGTACTTC.

There are a few counts of this clone. V and J are TRBV9 and TRBJ2-1; no clear D gene. V was trimmed by 4 bases and J by 0 bases, leaving 11 bases between them. The CDR3 covers 15 residues. In germline, CDR1 is SGDLS, CDR2 YYNGEE. The CDR3 sequence is CASSPELGSYNEQFF. As DNA, the CDR3 is TGTGCCAGCAGCCCGGAGCTGGGCTCCTACAATGAGCAGTTCTTC.

This rearrangement joins TRBV7-2 to TRBJ2-7, with 14 nucleotides matching TRBD2. Germline V gene lookup returns CDR1 SGHTA and CDR2 FQGNSA. The J segment lost 7 bases and the V segment lost 4 bases, leaving 3 bases of the junction unmatched. The CDR3 covers 14 residues. The CDR3 DNA reads as TGTGCCAGCAGCTCGGGACTAGCGGGGGTAGAGCAGTACTTC. This translates into CASSSGLAGVEQYF.